This T cell receptor (beta chain) was identified in a study of response to subunit inactivated influenza vaccine. TCRdb re-called the RT-PCR reads through MiXCR, storing one row per CDR3 protein. The table includes 500,000 to 600,000 distinct CDR3 sequences, about 11% detected once. V was pared by 1 base and J by 2 bases, with 14 bases between. Germline loops: CDR1 SGHNT, CDR2 YENEEA. The CDR3 runs to 16 residues. These data were also reused for a study on T cells expressing NK-cell markers. From that report: With UMIs, 5'RACE template switching was used to make TCR beta cDNA.

The receptor comes from a man aged 50 or older who received an inactivated influenza vaccine. V usage is TRBV11-3 and J usage is TRBJ2-5; the D gene is possibly TRBD1 (6 bases). The sequencing here drew on PBMCs from blood, taken on the day of vaccination. CDR3 in DNA: TGTGCCAGCAGCTTAGGGGCAGGCAGGGGACAAGAGACCCAGTACTTC. It codes for CASSLGAGRGQETQYF. Full variable domain (rest looked up from reference TRBV11-3 and TRBJ2-5): EAGVVQSPRYKIIEKKQPVAFWCNPISGHNTLYWYLQNLGQGPELLIRYENEEAVDDSQLPKDRFSAERLKGVDSTLKIQPAELGDSAVYLCASSLGAGRGQETQYFGPGTRLLVL.